This TCR beta chain was captured in a study of regulatory T cells in long-lasting Graves disease. Time point indicated: newly diagnosed GD, antithyroid drugs for less than 3 months. PBMC-extracted RNA yielded the TCR library. Sequencing libraries for TCR beta were prepared with iRepertoire HTBI primers and Arm-PCR of CDR3 regions. MiXCR, applied by TCRdb to the multiplex PCR reads, yields one record per CDR3 protein. The sample includes about 380,000 distinct CDR3 sequences, 15% to 19% of them seen just once. The CDR3 contains 14 residues. The germline V and J ends were trimmed by 0 bases and 4 bases, with 9 bases remaining between them. In germline, CDR1 is SEHNR, CDR2 FQNEAQ (reference sequence).

V and J are TRBV7-9 and TRBJ1-2; D not certain. The receptor was derived from a female donor with Graves disease. The source material was peripheral blood mononuclear cells (PBMCs), sampled at new diagnosis, from a patient treated with antithyroid drugs. The CDR3 loop is CASSLASGVYGYTF. The CDR3 region has the DNA TGTGCCAGCAGCTTAGCTAGTGGAGTCTATGGCTACACCTTC.